This T cell receptor beta chain stems from a study of Ad26.COV2.S vaccination and SARS-CoV-2 variants. Across the whole study: Donor got 5x10^10 or 1x10^11 viral particles of Ad26.COV2.S.

As for treatment: 15 to 20 received Ad26.COV2.S at low or high dose, single or two shots; about 5 received placebo; per-sample allocation not given. Vaccine and placebo recipients were sampled on day 63 after the first injection. The CDR3 is made up of 15 amino acids. Germline V gene sequence: CDR1 MGHDK, CDR2 SYGVNS. The germline V and J ends were trimmed by 3 bases and 6 bases, with 14 bases remaining between them. Sequencing used immunoSEQ multiplex PCR; TCRdb keeps in-frame clones, though not all of them. The table lists 350,000 to 400,000 clones, around nine tenths of them singletons. The rearrangement uses TRBV25-1 and TRBJ2-2; possible D gene TRBD1, 5 bases. The TCR comes from a person between 18 and 65 years old who received the Ad26.COV2.S COVID-19 vaccine or a placebo. Here the sequenced sample was peripheral blood, taken in a trial of Ad26.COV2.S vaccine versus placebo. The chain's CDR3 is CASSEVQGWAGELFF. As DNA, the CDR3 is TGTGCCAGCAGTGAGGTCCAGGGATGGGCCGGGGAGCTGTTTTTT.